The T cell receptor beta chain described here comes from a study of control samples from healthy donors and cancer patients. TCRdb keeps only in-frame clones here, not all; method: immunoSEQ multiplex PCR. The table has about 80,000 clones, around nine tenths seen once. The CDR3 runs 16 residues. Germline assignment: CDR1 SNHLY and CDR2 FYNNEI. Trimming took off 4 bases at V and 3 bases at J, with 16 bases between the two ends. This sequence was found in a woman aged 55 to 70 in good health. Sequenced sample: blood. V gene TRBV2 combines with J gene TRBJ1-5; no reliable D call. CDR3 residues: CASSGTEGLFNQPQHF. CDR3 coding DNA: TGTGCCAGCAGTGGGACGGAAGGGCTTTTCAATCAGCCCCAGCATTTT.